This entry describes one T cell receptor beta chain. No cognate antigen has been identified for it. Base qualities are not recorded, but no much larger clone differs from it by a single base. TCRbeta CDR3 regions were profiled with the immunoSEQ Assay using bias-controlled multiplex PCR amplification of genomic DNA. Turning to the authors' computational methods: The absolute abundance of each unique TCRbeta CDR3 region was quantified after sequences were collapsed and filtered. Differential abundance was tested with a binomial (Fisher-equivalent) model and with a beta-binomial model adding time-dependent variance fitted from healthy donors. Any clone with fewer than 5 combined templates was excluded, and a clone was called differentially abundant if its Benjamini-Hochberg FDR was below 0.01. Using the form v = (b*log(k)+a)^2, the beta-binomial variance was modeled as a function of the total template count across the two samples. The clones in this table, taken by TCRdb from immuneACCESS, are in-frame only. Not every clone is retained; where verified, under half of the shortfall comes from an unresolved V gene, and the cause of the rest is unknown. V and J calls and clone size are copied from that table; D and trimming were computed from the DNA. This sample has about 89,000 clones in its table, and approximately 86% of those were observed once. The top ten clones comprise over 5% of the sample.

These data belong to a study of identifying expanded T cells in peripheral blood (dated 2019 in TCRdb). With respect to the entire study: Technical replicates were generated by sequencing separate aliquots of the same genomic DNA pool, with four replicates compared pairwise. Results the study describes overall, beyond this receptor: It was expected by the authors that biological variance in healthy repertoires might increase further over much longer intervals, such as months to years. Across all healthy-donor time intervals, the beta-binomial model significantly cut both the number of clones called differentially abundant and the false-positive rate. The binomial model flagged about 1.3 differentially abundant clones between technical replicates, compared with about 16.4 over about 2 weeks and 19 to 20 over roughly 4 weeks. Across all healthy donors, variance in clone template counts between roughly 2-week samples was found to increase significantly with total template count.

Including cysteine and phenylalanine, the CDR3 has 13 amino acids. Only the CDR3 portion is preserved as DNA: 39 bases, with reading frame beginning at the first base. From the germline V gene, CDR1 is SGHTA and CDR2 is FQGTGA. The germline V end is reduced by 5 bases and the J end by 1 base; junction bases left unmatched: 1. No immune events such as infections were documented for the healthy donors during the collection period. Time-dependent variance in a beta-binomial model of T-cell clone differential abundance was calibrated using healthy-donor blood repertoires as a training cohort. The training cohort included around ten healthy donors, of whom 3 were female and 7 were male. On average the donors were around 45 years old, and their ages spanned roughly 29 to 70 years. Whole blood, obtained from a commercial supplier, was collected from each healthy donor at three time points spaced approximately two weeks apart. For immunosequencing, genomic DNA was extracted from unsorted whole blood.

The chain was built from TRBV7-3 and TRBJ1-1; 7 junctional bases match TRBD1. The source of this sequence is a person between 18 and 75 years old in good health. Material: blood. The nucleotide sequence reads TGTGCCAGCAGCCGGGACAGGAACACTGAAGCTTTCTTT. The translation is CASSRDRNTEAFF.